Following are 23 T cell receptor beta chains from one sample sequenced in a study of beta chain features in type 1 diabetes (dated by TCRdb to the late 2010s). Library method: the immunoSEQ multiplex PCR assay. The entire isolated RNA was reverse transcribed using the High Capacity cDNA Reverse Transcription Kit, and thus expressed TCRB transcripts were sequenced. TCRdb obtained this table from immuneACCESS and retained in-frame rearrangements with V and J assigned. These tables miss some clones; where compared with another copy, unresolved V genes account for less than half of the shortfall, and the remainder is unexplained. Within this sample are 810,000 or so clones, with roughly 16% of them counted one time only. Around 0.02% of the sample lies in the top ten. The source material was naive CD4+ T cells from blood. The cell subset or site tag for this specimen amounts to: true naive CD4+ T cells. The receptors shown here come from a woman under 30 in good health.

This clone came up a few times. This sequence joins TRBV10-3 and TRBJ1-5, with D perhaps matching TRBD1 (5 bases). Looked up from germline, CDR1 is ENHRY and CDR2 is SYGVKD. Trimming pared 5 bases from V and 5 bases from J, leaving 10 bases between. The CDR3 runs to 13 residues. The CDR3 DNA follows: TGTGCCATCAGTCAGGGTGCGTATCAGCCCCAGCATTTT. Its protein product is CAISQGAYQPQHF.

V and J are TRBV27 and TRBJ2-3; D is possibly TRBD1 or TRBD2 (5 bases each). Germline V lookup: CDR1 MNHEY, CDR2 SMNVEV (reference sequence). Trimming pared 5 bases from V and 0 bases from J, leaving 12 bases between. This CDR3 is built from 15 residues. The DNA for the CDR3 is TGTGCCAGCAGTCGTTGGGACCCTAGCACAGATACGCAGTATTTT. Translation gives CASSRWDPSTDTQYF.

V and J are TRBV4-3 and TRBJ2-1, with TRBD2 matching over 7 bases. V dropped 1 base and J dropped 2; count of bases not matched to a gene: 5. This CDR3 is built from 16 residues. Germline V gives CDR1 LGHNA, CDR2 YSLEER. The CDR3 DNA follows: TGCGCCAGCAGCCAAGTTCTAGGACTAGCCTACAATGAGCAGTTCTTC. Amino acid sequence: CASSQVLGLAYNEQFF.

Turning to this clone: Relative to the germline gene, one junction end is altered; a read error may explain this. This same CDR3 is encoded by further DNA sequences in the sample. The chain's CDR3 is CASSLAGNTGELFF. CDR3 coding DNA: TGTGCCAGCAGTTTAGCGGGAAACACCGGGGAGCTGTTTTTT. The V gene is TRBV7-2, the J gene TRBJ2-2; TRBD2 aligns across 8 bases. The CDR3 contains 14 residues. The germline CDR1 and CDR2 sequences are SGHTA and FQGNSA.

This clone was seen a few times. The gene calls are TRBV28 and TRBJ2-4, with TRBD1 as a possible D gene (6 bases). The CDR3 runs 14 residues. Trimming shortened V by 8 bases and J by 0 bases, and 11 bases separated the two germline ends. Germline CDR1 and CDR2: MDHEN and SYDVKM. The CDR3 nucleotides are TGTGCCAGCCGATTACAGGGAGCCAAAAACATTCAGTACTTC. This gives the protein CASRLQGAKNIQYF.

The table lists this clone with a few counts. This chain connects TRBV27 to TRBJ2-3; TRBD1 aligns across 9 bases. This CDR3 spans 13 amino acids. Germline V gene sequence: CDR1 MNHEY, CDR2 SMNVEV (reference sequence). Trimming at V came to 4 bases and at J to 10 bases, leaving 6 bases not matched to a gene. The CDR3 is CASSSTGDRAQYF. The CDR3 DNA reads TGTGCCAGCAGTTCTACCGGGGACAGGGCGCAGTATTTT.

The chain links TRBV10-3 to TRBJ2-1, with D unclear. V was trimmed by 3 bases and J by 5 bases, leaving 2 bases between them. This CDR3 is 11 amino acids long. Germline CDR1 reads ENHRY; CDR2 reads SYGVKD. The CDR3 sequence is CAISENNEQFF. The CDR3 bases are TGTGCCATCAGTGAAAACAATGAGCAGTTCTTC.

Only a few counts were recorded for this clone. The V and J genes are TRBV7-2 and TRBJ2-1; TRBD1 agrees at 9 bases. Trimming took 5 bases from V and 3 from J; bases not matched to a gene: 5. CDR3 size: 15 residues. Germline values: CDR1 SGHTA, CDR2 FQGNSA. CDR3 protein: CASSPRDRVYNEQFF. The DNA of the CDR3 is TGTGCCAGCAGCCCCCGGGACAGGGTCTACAATGAGCAGTTCTTC.

This clone was seen more than once but under ten times. CDR3 region: CASGGNRENQPQHF. CDR3 in DNA: TGTGCCAGCGGTGGTAACCGGGAGAATCAGCCCCAGCATTTT. The J gene is TRBJ1-5, the V gene TRBV2; no definite D call. This CDR3 is built from 14 residues. Germline loops: CDR1 SNHLY, CDR2 FYNNEI. Trimming pared 8 bases from V and 4 bases from J, leaving 15 bases between. The full variable domain, rest sourced from reference TRBV2 and TRBJ1-5, is EPEVTQTPSHQVTQMGQEVILRCVPISNHLYFYWYRQILGQKVEFLVSFYNNEISEKSEIFDDQFSVERPDGSNFTLKIRSTKLEDSAMYFCASGGNRENQPQHFGDGTRLSIL.

This clone was seen a few times. This CDR3 is CASSLLRGPEAFF. The CDR3, as DNA: TGTGCCAGCAGTTTACTCAGAGGTCCTGAAGCTTTCTTT. The chain employs TRBV6-6 and TRBJ1-1; D not resolved. The CDR3 length is 13 residues. Germline V gene lookup returns CDR1 MNHNY and CDR2 SVGAGI (reference sequence). V was shortened by 4 bases and J by 6 bases, with 12 bases between the two germline ends.

The gene calls are TRBV10-3 and TRBJ2-3, with 8 bases identical to TRBD2. With 5 bases clipped from V and 4 bases from J, the junction kept 2 bases outside the gene matches. The CDR3 consists of 13 residues. Germline V gene lookup returns CDR1 ENHRY and CDR2 SYGVKD. The CDR3 spells CAISSGSPDTQYF. CDR3 DNA: TGTGCCATCAGTAGCGGGAGTCCAGATACGCAGTATTTT.

This chain joins TRBV9 and TRBJ2-7; unclear D gene. Trimming shortened V by 10 bases and J by 4 bases, and 15 bases separated the two germline ends. The CDR3 spans 12 residues. Germline loops: CDR1 SGDLS, CDR2 YYNGEE. CDR3 protein: CALQKHQYEQYF. In DNA, the CDR3 is TGTGCCCTTCAGAAGCACCAATACGAGCAGTACTTC.

J is TRBJ2-5 and V is TRBV6-5; TRBD1 matches 9 bases. The CDR3 contains 15 residues. Germline V gene lookup returns CDR1 MNHEY and CDR2 SVGAGI. The ends lost 5 bases at V and 1 base at J; junction bases unmatched: 5. The CDR3 protein is CASSRPGQGQETQYF. DNA for the CDR3: TGTGCCAGCAGTCGACCGGGACAGGGCCAAGAGACCCAGTACTTC.

This clone was found a few times. The chain uses TRBV15 and TRBJ2-5; 11 bases are shared with TRBD2. Germline lookup yields CDR1 LNHNV and CDR2 YYDKDF (reference sequence). The CDR3 has 15 amino acids. Trimming cost V 9 bases and J 4 bases; bases outside gene matches: 10. In DNA form, the CDR3 reads TGTGCCACAAAGCAGGGACTAGCGGCCCTAGAGACCCAGTACTTC. Protein sequence: CATKQGLAALETQYF.

This chain joins TRBV28 and TRBJ2-7; D remains ambiguous. There are 12 residues in the CDR3. Trimming stripped 3 bases from V and 3 bases from J, with 6 bases between. Germline V gives CDR1 MDHEN, CDR2 SYDVKM. The CDR3 bases are TGTGCCAGCAGTTTCCAGTACTACGAGCAGTACTTC. This encodes CASSFQYYEQYF.

Regarding this clone: The sample contains more than one DNA sequence encoding this CDR3. This chain uses TRBV15 with TRBJ2-3; no clear D gene. The V gene's germline CDR1 is LNHNV and CDR2 YYDKDF (reference sequence). The CDR3 has 12 amino acids. V gave up 1 base and J gave up 5 bases, with 4 bases separating them. The CDR3 protein is CATSRVQDTQYF. The CDR3 coding sequence is TGTGCCACCAGCAGAGTTCAAGATACGCAGTATTTT.

The table lists this clone with a few counts. The V gene is TRBV7-2, the J gene TRBJ2-2, with D perhaps TRBD1 (6 bases). This CDR3 spans 14 amino acids. V was cut by 5 bases and J by 1 base, with 8 bases left in between. Germline V gene lookup returns CDR1 SGHTA and CDR2 FQGNSA. The CDR3 DNA is TGTGCCAGCAGCATACAGGGGAACACCGGGGAGCTGTTTTTT. Translating it yields CASSIQGNTGELFF.

The chain couples TRBV2 to TRBJ2-7; D uncertain. The germline V gene encodes CDR1 SNHLY and CDR2 FYNNEI. The V end was cut by 4 bases, the J end by 2 bases, with 6 bases between. CDR3 length: 12 amino acids. The CDR3: CASSGVPYEQYF. In nucleotides, the CDR3 is TGTGCCAGCAGTGGGGTACCCTACGAGCAGTACTTC.

This clone has just a few counts. A much larger clone is a single base away; this may be a read error. The CDR3 reads CASSLKETQYF. CDR3 bases: TGTGCCAGCAGCTTAAAAGAGACCCAGTACTTC. The chain is built from TRBV11-2 and TRBJ2-5; no firm D call. This CDR3 is 11 amino acids long. V shed 2 bases and J shed 3 bases, with 1 base lying between them. Looked up from germline, CDR1 is SGHAT and CDR2 is FQNNGV.

This clone was observed a handful of times. The rearrangement joins TRBV7-2 to TRBJ1-2, with 9 bases matching TRBD1. The CDR3 covers 15 residues. The J segment lost 6 bases and the V segment lost 6 bases, leaving 11 bases of the junction unmatched. CDR1 SGHTA and CDR2 FQGNSA come from the germline V gene. CDR3 sequence (DNA): TGTGCCAGCAGTTTAACCGGGACAGGGTTTGATGGCTACACCTTC. Its translation: CASSLTGTGFDGYTF.

Points on this clone: Different DNA sequences within this sample yield the same CDR3. The V and J genes are TRBV28 and TRBJ2-7; the match to TRBD1 covers 7 bases. The CDR3 is 14 residues long. Germline values: CDR1 MDHEN, CDR2 SYDVKM. V gave up 5 bases and J gave up 3 bases; unmatched junction bases: 7. The chain's CDR3 is CASSPGTAFYEQYF. CDR3 coding DNA: TGTGCCAGCAGTCCCGGGACAGCCTTCTACGAGCAGTACTTC.

A few counts support this clone. This sequence joins TRBV10-3 and TRBJ2-7, with 10 bases lining up with TRBD1. The CDR3 has 16 residues. Germline assignment: CDR1 ENHRY and CDR2 SYGVKD. V lost 4 bases and J lost 1; bases outside the gene matches: 7. The CDR3 sequence is CAISGQGQGKSYEQYF. The CDR3 bases are TGTGCCATCAGTGGCCAGGGACAGGGGAAATCCTACGAGCAGTACTTC.

This clone was detected only a few times. This sequence joins TRBV27 and TRBJ2-1; D gene unclear. Germline values: CDR1 MNHEY, CDR2 SMNVEV (reference sequence). Trimming shortened V by 5 bases and J by 8 bases, and 19 bases separated the two germline ends. The CDR3 runs to 15 residues. CDR3 bases: TGTGCCAGCAGTCAGCCTTGGAGATCTCAGGATGAGCAGTTCTTC. Its translation is CASSQPWRSQDEQFF.